The 6 T cell receptor beta chains below were found in one sample sequenced in a study of blood T cell repertoires in COVID-19 (TCRdb year 2020). Receptor amplification or capture employed the immunoSEQ multiplex PCR assay. TCRdb mirrors the immuneACCESS table, restricted to in-frame sequences. Some clones are absent from its copies; in checked studies, under half trace to an unresolved V gene, and the reason for the others is unknown. The table for this sample lists approximately 35,000 clones; 85% to 95% of them were counted only once. The ten largest clonotypes hold about an eighth of the sample. The sample was peripheral blood. Receptors originate from a human donor in a cohort sampled during active COVID-19.

The chain has TRBV7-9 and TRBJ2-7; the match to TRBD1 covers 7 bases. The length of the CDR3 is 13 residues. CDR1 is SEHNR and CDR2 is FQNEAQ in the germline V gene (reference sequence). V shed 1 base, J shed 8 bases, and the junction held 5 bases outside the gene matches. The CDR3 DNA follows: TGTGCCAGCAGCTTAGAACAGGGGCTACAGCAGTACTTC. Its protein is CASSLEQGLQQYF.

This clone was detected once. The rearrangement links TRBV4-3 to TRBJ2-1, with TRBD1 matching 9 bases. Germline V lookup: CDR1 LGHNA, CDR2 YSLEER. The CDR3 runs to 16 residues. V shed 4 bases, J shed 7 bases, and the junction held 11 bases outside the gene matches. The CDR3 sequence: CASSLKLGTGSNEQFF. The CDR3 region has the DNA TGCGCCAGCAGCCTCAAACTCGGGACAGGGTCGAATGAGCAGTTCTTC.

The CDR3, as DNA: TGTGCCAGCAGCTTCCGGACTCAGTCCCCCTACGAGCAGTACTTC. Protein sequence: CASSFRTQSPYEQYF. The J gene is TRBJ2-7, the V gene TRBV5-6; TRBD2 is a possible D gene (5 bases). Trimming removed 2 bases at V and 2 bases at J, with 14 bases between. Germline CDR1 SGHDT, CDR2 YYEEEE. The CDR3 contains 15 residues.

The chain carries TRBV5-1 and TRBJ2-7; no clear D gene. Trimming cost V 0 bases and J 6 bases, with 19 bases left between them. This CDR3 comprises 16 residues. Per the germline V gene, CDR1 is SGHRS and CDR2 is YFSETQ. The CDR3 is CASSLELVLGSGEQYF. The CDR3 nucleotides read TGCGCCAGCAGCTTGGAGCTGGTTTTGGGTTCAGGCGAGCAGTACTTC.

This clone turned up a few times. The rearrangement joins TRBV30 to TRBJ1-5, with 8 nucleotides matching TRBD1. V lost 5 bases, J lost 4 bases, and 4 bases stayed unmatched. CDR3 length: 13 residues. Germline V gene lookup returns CDR1 GTSNPN and CDR2 SVGIG (reference sequence). The CDR3 loop reads CAWAGGDNQPQHF. The DNA for the CDR3 is TGTGCCTGGGCAGGGGGCGATAATCAGCCCCAGCATTTT.

This clone has a single count. The genes are TRBV5-1 and TRBJ1-2, with TRBD1 identical over 9 bases. V was clipped by 4 bases and J by 8 bases; unmatched bases: 6. CDR1 and CDR2 (germline): SGHRS, YFSETQ. This CDR3 spans 13 amino acids. The CDR3 loop reads CASSPYRGPGYTF. Written as DNA, the CDR3 is TGCGCCAGCAGCCCCTACAGGGGGCCGGGCTACACCTTC.